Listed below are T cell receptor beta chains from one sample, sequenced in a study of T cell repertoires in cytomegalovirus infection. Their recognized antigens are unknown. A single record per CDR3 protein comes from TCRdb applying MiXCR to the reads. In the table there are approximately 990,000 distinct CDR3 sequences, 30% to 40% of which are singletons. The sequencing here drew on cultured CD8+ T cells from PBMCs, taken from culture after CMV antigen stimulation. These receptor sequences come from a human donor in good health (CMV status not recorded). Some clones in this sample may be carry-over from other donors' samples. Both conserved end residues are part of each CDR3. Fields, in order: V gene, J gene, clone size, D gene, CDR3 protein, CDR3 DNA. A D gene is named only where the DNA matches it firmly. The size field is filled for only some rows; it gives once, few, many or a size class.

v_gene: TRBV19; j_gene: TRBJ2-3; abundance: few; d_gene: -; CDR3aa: CASNWGLDGSPDTQYF; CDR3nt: TGTGCCAGTAACTGGGGACTCGACGGTTCCCCAGATACGCAGTATTTT
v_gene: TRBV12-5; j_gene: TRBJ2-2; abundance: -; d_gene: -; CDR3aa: CASGFGETGELFF; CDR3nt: TGTGCTAGTGGTTTCGGGGAAACCGGGGAGCTGTTTTTT
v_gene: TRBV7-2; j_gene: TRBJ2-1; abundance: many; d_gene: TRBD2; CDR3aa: CASSSKRGSSYNEQFF; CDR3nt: TGTGCCAGCAGCTCCAAGCGGGGGAGCTCCTACAATGAGCAGTTCTTC
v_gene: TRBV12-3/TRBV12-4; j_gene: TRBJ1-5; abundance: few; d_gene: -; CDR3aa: CASSFIGVPQPQHF; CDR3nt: TGTGCCAGCAGTTTCATCGGTGTTCCCCAGCCCCAGCATTTT
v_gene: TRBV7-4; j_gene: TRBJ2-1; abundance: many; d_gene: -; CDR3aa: CASSSGTNSYNEQFF; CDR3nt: TGTGCCAGCAGCTCCGGGACCAACTCCTACAATGAGCAGTTCTTC
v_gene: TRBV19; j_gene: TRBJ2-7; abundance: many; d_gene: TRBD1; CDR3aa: CASSAGQGPSYEQYF; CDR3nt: TGTGCCAGTAGTGCTGGACAGGGCCCCTCCTACGAGCAGTACTTC
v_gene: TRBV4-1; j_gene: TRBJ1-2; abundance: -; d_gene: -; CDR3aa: CASSQEARASLWGYTF; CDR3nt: TGCGCCAGCAGCCAAGAGGCTCGGGCCTCTCTATGGGGCTACACCTTC
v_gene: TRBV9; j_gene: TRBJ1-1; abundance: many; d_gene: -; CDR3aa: CASSRGLTEAFF; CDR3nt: TGTGCCAGCAGCAGGGGGTTGACTGAAGCTTTCTTT
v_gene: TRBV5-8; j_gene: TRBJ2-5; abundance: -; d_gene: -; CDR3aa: CASSFGRVETQYF; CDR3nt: TGTGCCAGCAGCTTCGGCAGGGTAGAGACCCAGTACTTC
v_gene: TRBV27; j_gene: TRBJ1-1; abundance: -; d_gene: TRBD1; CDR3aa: CASRIQGMNTEAFF; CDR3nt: TGTGCCAGCAGGATACAGGGGATGAACACTGAAGCTTTCTTT
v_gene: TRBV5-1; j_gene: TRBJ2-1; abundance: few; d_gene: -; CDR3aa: CASSLVIGAEQFF; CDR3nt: TGCGCCAGCAGCTTGGTGATAGGAGCTGAGCAGTTCTTC
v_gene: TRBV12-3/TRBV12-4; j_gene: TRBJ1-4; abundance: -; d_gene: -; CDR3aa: CASRRTTNEKLFF; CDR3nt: TGTGCCAGTCGACGAACAACTAATGAAAAACTGTTTTTT
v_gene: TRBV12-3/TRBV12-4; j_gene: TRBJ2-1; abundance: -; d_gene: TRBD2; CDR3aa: CASRAGLAGGGSYNEQFF; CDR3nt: TGTGCCAGCAGAGCGGGACTAGCGGGGGGGGGATCCTACAATGAGCAGTTCTTC
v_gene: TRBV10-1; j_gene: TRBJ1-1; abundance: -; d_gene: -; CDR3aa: CASSEAGTPFTEAFF; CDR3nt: TGCGCCAGCAGTGAGGCCGGGACACCTTTCACTGAAGCTTTCTTT
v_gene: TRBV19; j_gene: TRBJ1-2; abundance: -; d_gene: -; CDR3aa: CASEDSTAGVYGYTF; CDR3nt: TGTGCCAGTGAAGATTCGACAGCAGGGGTCTATGGCTACACCTTC
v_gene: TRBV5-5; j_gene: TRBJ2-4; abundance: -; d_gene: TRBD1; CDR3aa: CASSLGSDRAKAKNIQYF; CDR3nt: TGTGCCAGCAGCTTGGGGTCAGACAGGGCTAAGGCCAAAAACATTCAGTACTTC
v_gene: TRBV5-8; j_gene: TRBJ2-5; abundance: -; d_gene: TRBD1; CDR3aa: CASSSRTGGEGETQYF; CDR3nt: TGTGCCAGCAGCTCAAGGACAGGGGGCGAAGGAGAGACCCAGTACTTC
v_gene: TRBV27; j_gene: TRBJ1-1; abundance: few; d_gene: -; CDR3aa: CASSTLQDMNTEAFF; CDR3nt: TGTGCCAGCAGTACCCTCCAAGACATGAACACTGAAGCTTTCTTT
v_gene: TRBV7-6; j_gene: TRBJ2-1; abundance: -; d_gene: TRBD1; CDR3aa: CASSLVLGQVYNEQFF; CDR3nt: TGTGCCAGCAGCTTAGTCCTGGGACAGGTCTACAATGAGCAGTTCTTC
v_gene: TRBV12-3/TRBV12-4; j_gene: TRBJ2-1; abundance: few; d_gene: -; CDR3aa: CASSQPGALLYNEQFF; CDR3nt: TGTGCCAGCAGTCAACCAGGAGCGCTCTTATACAATGAGCAGTTCTTC
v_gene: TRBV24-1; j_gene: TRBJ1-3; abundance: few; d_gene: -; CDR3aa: CATSKGPGNTIYF; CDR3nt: TGTGCCACCAGTAAAGGGCCTGGAAACACCATATATTTT
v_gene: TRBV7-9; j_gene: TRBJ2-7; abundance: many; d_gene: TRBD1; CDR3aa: CASSPPDRGRPYEQYF; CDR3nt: TGTGCCAGCAGCCCCCCGGACAGGGGCCGACCCTACGAGCAGTACTTC
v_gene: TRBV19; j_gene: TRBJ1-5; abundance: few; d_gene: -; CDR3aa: CASSLEAEYNQPQHF; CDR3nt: TGTGCCAGTAGCCTTGAGGCAGAATACAATCAGCCCCAGCATTTT
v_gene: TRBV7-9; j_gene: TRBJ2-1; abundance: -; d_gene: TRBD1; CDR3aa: CASSLRQGGFDEQFF; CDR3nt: TGTGCCAGCAGCTTAAGACAGGGGGGTTTTGATGAGCAGTTCTTC
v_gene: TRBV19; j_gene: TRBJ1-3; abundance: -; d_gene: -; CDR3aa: CASQDRDSGNTIYF; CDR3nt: TGTGCCAGCCAGGACCGTGACTCTGGAAACACCATATATTTT
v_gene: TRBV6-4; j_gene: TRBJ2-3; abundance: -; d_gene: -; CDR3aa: CASSDSGHTSTDTQYF; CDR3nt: TGTGCCAGCAGTGACTCAGGGCATACTAGCACAGATACGCAGTATTTT
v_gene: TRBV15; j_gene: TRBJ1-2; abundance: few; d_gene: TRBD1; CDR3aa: CATSHPGQGVYGYTF; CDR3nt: TGTGCCACCTCCCATCCGGGACAGGGGGTCTATGGCTACACCTTC
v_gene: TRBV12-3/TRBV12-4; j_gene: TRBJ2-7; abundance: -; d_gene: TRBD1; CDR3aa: CASSVDRVTYEQYF; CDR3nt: TGTGCCAGCAGTGTGGACAGGGTTACCTACGAGCAGTACTTC
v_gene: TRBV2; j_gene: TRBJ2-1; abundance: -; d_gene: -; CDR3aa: CASKERRWEQFF; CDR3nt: TGTGCCAGCAAAGAGCGGCGGTGGGAGCAGTTCTTC
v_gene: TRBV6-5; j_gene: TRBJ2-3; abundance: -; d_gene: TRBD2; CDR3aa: CASSRTSGGPYLTDTQYF; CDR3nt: TGTGCCAGCAGCCGGACTAGCGGGGGGCCGTACCTCACAGATACGCAGTATTTT
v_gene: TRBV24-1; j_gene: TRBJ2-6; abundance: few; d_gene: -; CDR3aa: CATSDGDYVLTF; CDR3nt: TGTGCCACCAGTGATGGGGACTACGTCCTGACTTTC
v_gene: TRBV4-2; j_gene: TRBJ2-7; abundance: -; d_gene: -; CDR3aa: CASSQVFTHEQYF; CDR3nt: TGTGCCAGCAGCCAAGTCTTTACCCACGAGCAGTACTTC
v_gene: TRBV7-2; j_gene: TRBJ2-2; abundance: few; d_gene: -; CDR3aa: CASSSPGHTGELFF; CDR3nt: TGTGCCAGCAGCTCCCCTGGGCACACCGGGGAGCTGTTTTTT
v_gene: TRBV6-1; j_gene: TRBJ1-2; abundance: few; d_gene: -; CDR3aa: CASTPRTLDIDGYTF; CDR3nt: TGTGCCAGCACTCCGAGGACCCTGGATATTGATGGCTACACCTTC
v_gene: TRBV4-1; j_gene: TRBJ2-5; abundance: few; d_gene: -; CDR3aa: CASSQEYRRQETQYF; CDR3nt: TGCGCCAGCAGCCAAGAGTACAGACGACAAGAGACCCAGTACTTC
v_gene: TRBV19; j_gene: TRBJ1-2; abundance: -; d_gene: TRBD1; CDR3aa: CASSRSFGQDHYGYTF; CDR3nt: TGTGCCAGTAGTAGATCCTTTGGACAGGACCACTATGGCTACACCTTC
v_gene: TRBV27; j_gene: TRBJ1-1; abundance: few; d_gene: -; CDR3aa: CASSLVRVMDTEAFF; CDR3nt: TGTGCCAGCAGTTTAGTCAGGGTCATGGACACTGAAGCTTTCTTT
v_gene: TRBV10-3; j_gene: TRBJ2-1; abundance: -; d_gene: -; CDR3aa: CAISDGAGQFF; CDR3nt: TGTGCCATCAGTGATGGAGCGGGGCAGTTCTTC
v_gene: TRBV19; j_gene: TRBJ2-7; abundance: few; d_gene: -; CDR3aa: CASSIGSQTYYEQYF; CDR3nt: TGTGCCAGTAGTATCGGATCGCAGACCTACTACGAGCAGTACTTC
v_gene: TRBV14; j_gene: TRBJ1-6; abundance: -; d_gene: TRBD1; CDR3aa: CASSPRTGPNSSLHF; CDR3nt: TGTGCCAGCAGCCCCCGGACAGGGCCGAATTCGTCCCTCCACTTT
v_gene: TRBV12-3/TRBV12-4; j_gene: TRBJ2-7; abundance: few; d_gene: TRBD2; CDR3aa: CASSSGSSGASYEQYF; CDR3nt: TGTGCCAGCAGTTCCGGGAGTAGCGGGGCCTCCTACGAGCAGTACTTC
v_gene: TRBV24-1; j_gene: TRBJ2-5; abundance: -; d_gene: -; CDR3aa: CATSDGGTGETQYF; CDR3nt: TGTGCCACCAGTGATGGGGGGACCGGAGAGACCCAGTACTTC
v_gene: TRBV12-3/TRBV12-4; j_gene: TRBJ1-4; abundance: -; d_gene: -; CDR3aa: CASSLARGIATNEKLFF; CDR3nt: TGTGCCAGCAGTTTAGCCAGGGGTATTGCAACTAATGAAAAACTGTTTTTT
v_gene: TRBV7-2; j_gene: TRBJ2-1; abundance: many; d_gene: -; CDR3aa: CASSLEHLYNEQFF; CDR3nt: TGTGCCAGCAGCTTAGAACACCTCTACAATGAGCAGTTCTTC
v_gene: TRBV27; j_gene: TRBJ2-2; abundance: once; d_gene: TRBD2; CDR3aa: CASSLIWGGVGTGELFF; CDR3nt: TGTGCCAGCAGTTTAATTTGGGGAGGGGTTGGCACCGGGGAGCTGTTTTTT
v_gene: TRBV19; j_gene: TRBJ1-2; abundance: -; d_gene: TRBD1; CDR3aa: CATTGQGIANYGYTF; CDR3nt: TGTGCCACCACTGGACAGGGCATAGCTAACTATGGCTACACCTTC
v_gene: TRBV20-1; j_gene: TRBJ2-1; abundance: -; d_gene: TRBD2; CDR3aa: CSARATSGGYNEQFF; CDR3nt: TGCAGTGCTAGGGCCACTAGCGGGGGATACAATGAGCAGTTCTTC
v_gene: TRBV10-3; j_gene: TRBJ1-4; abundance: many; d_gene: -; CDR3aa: CAINRATNEKLFF; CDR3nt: TGTGCCATCAACAGGGCAACTAATGAAAAACTGTTTTTT
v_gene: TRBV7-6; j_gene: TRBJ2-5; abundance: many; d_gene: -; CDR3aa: CASSSEIGGETQYF; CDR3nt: TGTGCCAGCAGCTCAGAAATCGGGGGAGAGACCCAGTACTTC
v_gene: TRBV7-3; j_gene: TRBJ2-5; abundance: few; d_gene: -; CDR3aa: CASSPTEKWANQETQYF; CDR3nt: TGTGCCAGCAGCCCGACAGAGAAGTGGGCCAACCAAGAGACCCAGTACTTC
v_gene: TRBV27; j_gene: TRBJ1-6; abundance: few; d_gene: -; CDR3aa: CASSPPGSYNSPLHF; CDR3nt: TGTGCCAGCAGTCCACCGGGATCCTATAATTCACCCCTCCACTTT
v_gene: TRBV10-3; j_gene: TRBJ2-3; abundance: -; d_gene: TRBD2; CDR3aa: CAIRSHSSSGGFLSTDTQYF; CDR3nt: TGTGCCATCAGGTCACACTCATCTAGCGGGGGGTTTCTTAGCACAGATACGCAGTATTTT
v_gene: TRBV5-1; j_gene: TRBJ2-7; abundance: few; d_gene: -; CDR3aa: CASSLGVYTYEQYF; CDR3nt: TGCGCCAGCAGCTTGGGTGTCTATACCTACGAGCAGTACTTC
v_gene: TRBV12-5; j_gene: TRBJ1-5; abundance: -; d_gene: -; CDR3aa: CASGFSPRPGDSNQPQHF; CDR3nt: TGTGCTAGTGGGTTTTCCCCTCGCCCGGGGGATAGCAATCAGCCCCAGCATTTT
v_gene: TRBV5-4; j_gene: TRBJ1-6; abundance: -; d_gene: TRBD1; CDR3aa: CASSSPDRGRSPLHF; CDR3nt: TGTGCCAGCAGCTCCCCCGACAGGGGGAGATCACCCCTCCACTTT